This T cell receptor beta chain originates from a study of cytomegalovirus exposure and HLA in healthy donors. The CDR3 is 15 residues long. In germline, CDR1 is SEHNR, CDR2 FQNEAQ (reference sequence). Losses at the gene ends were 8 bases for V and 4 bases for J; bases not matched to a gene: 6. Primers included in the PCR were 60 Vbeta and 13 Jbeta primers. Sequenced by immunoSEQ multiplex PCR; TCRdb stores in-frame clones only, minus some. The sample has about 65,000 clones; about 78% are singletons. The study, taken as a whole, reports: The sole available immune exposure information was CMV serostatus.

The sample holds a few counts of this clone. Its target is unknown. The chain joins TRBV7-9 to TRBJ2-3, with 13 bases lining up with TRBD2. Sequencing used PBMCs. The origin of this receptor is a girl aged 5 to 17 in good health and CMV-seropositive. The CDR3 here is CASQGGLAGPDTQYF. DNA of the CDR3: TGTGCCAGCCAGGGGGGACTAGCGGGGCCAGATACGCAGTATTTT. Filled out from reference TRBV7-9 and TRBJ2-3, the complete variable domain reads DTGVSQNPRHKITKRGQNVTFRCDPISEHNRLYWYRQTLGQGPEFLTYFQNEAQLEKSRLLSDRFSAERPKGSFSTLEIQRTEQGDSAMYLCASQGGLAGPDTQYFGPGTRLTVL.